This T cell receptor beta chain was sequenced during a study of blood T cells in healthy people across ages (dated by TCRdb to 2013 to 2016). About the investigation overall: In model experiments, template switching captured about one uniquely barcoded TCR beta cDNA molecule for every two T cells. The study measured age-related changes in TCR beta repertoire diversity using deep sequencing normalized with unique cDNA molecular identifiers. Donors were grouped into four age groups: young (average approximately 15 years), middle-aged (39), aged (over 55) and long-lived (approximately 82). To avoid experimental bias, donors of different ages were spread randomly across the sequencing lanes. The study analyzed two additional independent replicas of 1 million unique cDNA reads from the same blood draw for two donors, one aged 18 to 29 and one aged 80 or older. Results the study describes overall, beyond this receptor: The percentage of naive T cells measured by flow cytometry correlated strongly with observed TCR beta diversity. Estimates of total diversity based on one million sequenced T cells were regarded as lower bounds and as underestimates. Observed TCR beta diversity per million T cells fell roughly linearly with age, and a significant reduction was already apparent by age roughly 40. Compared with the aged group, more naive CD4+ T cells, fewer expanded clones and increased TCR diversity were shown by the long-lived group, suggesting age selection. Bulk unsorted PBMC profiling prevented conclusive comparison of naive and antigen-experienced compartments. The CMV infection status of donors was not known, potentially confounding age-related changes in expanded clonotypes.

The CDR3 numbers 17 residues from cysteine through phenylalanine. The retained sequence is limited to the CDR3, 51 bases, with the frame set at the first base. Germline trimming amounts to 4 bases on V and 0 bases on J, with 8 as the count of junction bases outside the gene matches. CDR1 and CDR2 are read off the germline V gene as MGHRA and YSYEKL. About this clonotype: Its antigen has not been determined. No quality values exist for individual bases; no much larger clone is one base distant.

The library was obtained by 5' RACE. Sequencing took place on an Illumina HiSeq 2500. The second PCR ran for roughly 7 to 11 cycles and used a J-beta primer mix along with a sample-barcoded 5' primer. A unique molecular identifier was introduced onto each TCR beta cDNA molecule by a template-switch 5' adaptor carrying 12 random nucleotides. Each sample yielded at least 3 million CDR3-containing paired-end reads. First-strand cDNA synthesis was performed from all RNA using the Mint cDNA synthesis kit, with priming by a TRBC-specific oligonucleotide. All cDNA was treated with uracil-DNA glycosylase and then went through a first 18-cycle PCR with the universal primers M1SS and BC2_uni_R. On the study's bioinformatics: For normalization, 1 million high-quality reads were randomly selected from each sample, with every read carrying a distinct molecular identifier. Instead of being binned into consensus sequences, reads that shared molecular identifiers were thrown out. MiTCR, run with a Q25 quality threshold and the strictest error-elimination algorithm, handled CDR3 identification, clonotype clustering and error correction. A nonparametric unseen species model using Euler transformation provided a lower-bound estimate of total TCR beta diversity. TCRdb trimmed public reads at Q25 via fastp, called clones via MiXCR and kept in-frame beta chains. Rows merge per CDR3 protein into single entries with the most common DNA and genes. The V and J calls, along with clone size, are taken from TCRdb and not from the paper's own processing. In all, the sample holds fewer than 2,000,000 distinct CDR3 sequences, and approximately 32% of those were seen once. Around 11% of the sample comes from the top ten.

The 35 to 40 donors, aged about 6 to 95 years, were systemically healthy Caucasian individuals from Russia. Approximately 11 milliliters of peripheral blood were drawn from each donor into EDTA-treated Vacutainer tubes. Ficoll-Paque density-gradient centrifugation was used to isolate PBMCs, with at least 6.5 million obtained per sample. Total RNA was extracted from PBMCs with Trizol reagent, with at least 5 micrograms obtained per sample. The percentages of naive CD45RAhigh/CD27high T cells were determined by flow cytometry on a PBMC aliquot from every donor. The sequence was collected from a woman younger than 45 in good health. The rearranged segments are TRBV4-1 and TRBJ2-7; 11 bases in between match TRBD2. Sequencing input: blood. The DNA sequence follows: TGCGCCAGCAGCCTTGCGTCGGGACTAGCGGTCTCCTACGAGCAGTACTTC. It codes for CASSLASGLAVSYEQYF.